The text below deals with one TCR beta chain. TCRbeta library construction was performed incorporating unique molecular identifiers. TCRdb processed the PCR reads anew with MiXCR; each CDR3 protein has one entry. The sample contains a few hundred thousand distinct CDR3 sequences, roughly 15% of which appear only once. This entry is derived from a study of T-cell reconstitution after alpha-beta-depleted transplantation in children. V lost 3 bases, J lost 3 bases, and 17 bases lay in between. This CDR3 spans 16 amino acids. The germline V gene encodes CDR1 LGHDT and CDR2 YNNKEL (reference sequence). The V gene is TRBV3-1, the J gene TRBJ2-5; D not resolved. This TCR was sampled from a human donor who donated a stem cell graft to a child with Fanconi anemia. This material consisted of PBMCs, taken from the stem cell graft. This CDR3 is CASSHGEATFEETQYF. The CDR3 bases are TGTGCCAGCAGCCATGGGGAAGCGACTTTCGAAGAGACCCAGTACTTC.